The 4 T cell receptor beta chains below come from one sample, sequenced in a study of T cell changes during pregnancy in multiple sclerosis. Data came from immunoSEQ multiplex PCR; TCRdb stores just in-frame clones and leaves some out. The sample has under 65,000 clones, under 95% seen once; the top ten hold 3.3%. Sequenced material: peripheral blood, taken in the first trimester of pregnancy. These receptors originate from a female donor in good health, enrolled as a control in a pregnancy study.

The chain links TRBV6-5 to TRBJ1-2, with D uncertain. V was pared by 0 bases and J by 0 bases, with 8 bases between. The CDR3 totals 15 residues. The germline V gene encodes CDR1 MNHEY and CDR2 SVGAGI. For the CDR3, the DNA is TGTGCCAGCAGTTACTCGAAAGTAGCTAACTATGGCTACACCTTC. Translation gives CASSYSKVANYGYTF.

The rearrangement joins TRBV27 to TRBJ1-5; D may be TRBD1 (6 bases). The CDR3 loop spans 15 amino acids. The germline V and J ends were trimmed by 6 bases and 0 bases, with 12 bases remaining between them. The germline gives CDR1 MNHEY, CDR2 SMNVEV (reference sequence). The DNA for the CDR3 is TGTGCCAGCAGCGAGGACAGTGATAGCAATCAGCCCCAGCATTTT. Its protein is CASSEDSDSNQPQHF.

The chain joins TRBV7-3 to TRBJ2-1, with D maybe TRBD1 (6 bases). The germline V gene encodes CDR1 SGHTA and CDR2 FQGTGA. Between the trimmed V and J ends, which lost 5 bases and 3 bases, there was a span of 11 bases. This CDR3 is built from 14 residues. The CDR3 loop is CASSLDRNYNEQFF. The CDR3 DNA reads TGTGCCAGCAGCCTTGACAGGAACTACAATGAGCAGTTCTTC.

This chain joins TRBV29-1 and TRBJ2-5, with a possible D match to TRBD2 (5 bases). The CDR3 has 13 residues. CDR1 SQVTM and CDR2 ANQGSEA come from the germline V gene. The V end was cut by 1 base, the J end by 0 bases, with 6 bases between. The CDR3: CSVEGGYQETQYF. CDR3 coding DNA: TGCAGCGTTGAAGGAGGGTACCAAGAGACCCAGTACTTC.